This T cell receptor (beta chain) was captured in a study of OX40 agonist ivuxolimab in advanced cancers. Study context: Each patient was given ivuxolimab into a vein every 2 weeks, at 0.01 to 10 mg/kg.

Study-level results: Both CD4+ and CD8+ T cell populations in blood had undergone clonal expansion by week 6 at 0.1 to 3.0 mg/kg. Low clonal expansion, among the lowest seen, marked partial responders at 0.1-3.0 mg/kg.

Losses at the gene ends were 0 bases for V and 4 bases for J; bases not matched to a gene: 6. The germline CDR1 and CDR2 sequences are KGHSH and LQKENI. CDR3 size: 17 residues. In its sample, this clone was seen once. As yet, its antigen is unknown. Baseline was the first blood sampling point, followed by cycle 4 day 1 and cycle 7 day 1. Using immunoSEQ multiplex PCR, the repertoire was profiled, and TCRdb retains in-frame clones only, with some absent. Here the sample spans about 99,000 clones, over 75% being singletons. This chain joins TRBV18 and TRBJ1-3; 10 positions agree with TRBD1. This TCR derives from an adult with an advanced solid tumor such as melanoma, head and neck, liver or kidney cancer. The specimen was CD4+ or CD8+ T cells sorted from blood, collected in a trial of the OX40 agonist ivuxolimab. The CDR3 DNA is TGTGCCAGCTCACCACCCTTCGGGACAGGGGACGGAAACACCATATATTTT. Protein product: CASSPPFGTGDGNTIYF.